A selection of T cell receptor beta chains follows, all from one sample in a study of post-analysis software for immune sequencing data. TCRdb processed the PCR reads anew with MiXCR; each CDR3 protein has one entry. Of about 570,000 distinct CDR3 sequences in the sample, under 40% were seen once. Sequencing was carried out using blood. Source of these receptors: a girl under 18 with multiple sclerosis. CDR3s include the opening cysteine and the closing phenylalanine or tryptophan. The order of the fields is CDR3 DNA, CDR3 protein, V gene, clone size, J gene, D gene. A D gene is named only where the DNA matches it firmly. Clone size appears in some rows only: once, few, many, or a class for an expanded clone.

DNA: TGCGCCAGCAGCCCGGCGACAGGGGGCGGTGAGCAGTTCTTC
CDR3: CASSPATGGGEQFF
V: TRBV5-1
size: -
J: TRBJ2-1
D: TRBD1

DNA: TGTGCCAGCGCGGTGAGCCCCGCGCTGTACAATGAGCAGTTCTTC
CDR3: CASAVSPALYNEQFF
V: TRBV2
size: -
J: TRBJ2-1
D: -

DNA: TGCAGTGGTAGGACAGATCTGAGCTCCTACGAGCAGTACTTC
CDR3: CSGRTDLSSYEQYF
V: TRBV20-1
size: few
J: TRBJ2-7
D: -

DNA: TGCAGTGCTTGGGGGACAGGGATGTATGGCTACACCTTC
CDR3: CSAWGTGMYGYTF
V: TRBV20-1
size: -
J: TRBJ1-2
D: TRBD1

DNA: TGTGCCAGCACCCCTGGGGTCCCCGATGAGCAGTTCTTC
CDR3: CASTPGVPDEQFF
V: TRBV12-3/TRBV12-4
size: -
J: TRBJ2-1
D: -

DNA: TGTGCCAGCAGTTCCGGGACTACAACCCTGTACCAAGAGACCCAGTACTTC
CDR3: CASSSGTTTLYQETQYF
V: TRBV12-3/TRBV12-4
size: -
J: TRBJ2-5
D: TRBD2

DNA: TGCGCCAGCAGCTTCGCTAGCGGGGGGCCCACAGATACGCAGTATTTT
CDR3: CASSFASGGPTDTQYF
V: TRBV5-1
size: -
J: TRBJ2-3
D: TRBD2

DNA: TGCAGCGTCCCTCAACGGGCGTCGGGGGGCTACACCTTC
CDR3: CSVPQRASGGYTF
V: TRBV29-1
size: -
J: TRBJ1-2
D: -

DNA: TGTGCCATCGCTAGCGGGGGCCGGGGCGAGCAGTACTTC
CDR3: CAIASGGRGEQYF
V: TRBV6-1
size: -
J: TRBJ2-7
D: TRBD2

DNA: TGTGCCACCGCGCGTTTCTCCTACAATGAGCAGTACTTC
CDR3: CATARFSYNEQYF
V: TRBV7-2
size: few
J: TRBJ2-7
D: -

DNA: TGCAGCGTTGAAGGACTGAACACCGGGGAGCTGTTTTTT
CDR3: CSVEGLNTGELFF
V: TRBV29-1
size: few
J: TRBJ2-2
D: -

DNA: TGCAGTGCTCCCAGACAGGGGGCGACCCTAAATCAGCCCCAGCATTTT
CDR3: CSAPRQGATLNQPQHF
V: TRBV20-1
size: -
J: TRBJ1-5
D: TRBD1

DNA: TGTGCCAGCAGCTTGGGGGACTCGGGAGAAAAACTGTTTTTT
CDR3: CASSLGDSGEKLFF
V: TRBV7-7
size: -
J: TRBJ1-4
D: -

DNA: TGTGCCAGCAGTTTACAGGGGGTAAACCCTAACTATGGCTACACCTTC
CDR3: CASSLQGVNPNYGYTF
V: TRBV27
size: -
J: TRBJ1-2
D: TRBD1

DNA: TGTGCCAGCAGCGGACGGTCTTTAGATACGCAGTATTTT
CDR3: CASSGRSLDTQYF
V: TRBV7-2
size: -
J: TRBJ2-3
D: -

DNA: TGCGCCAGCAGCTTGGCCAGTCCGGAGACCCAGTACTTC
CDR3: CASSLASPETQYF
V: TRBV5-1
size: -
J: TRBJ2-5
D: -

DNA: TGTGCCAGCAGCGGACCGGGACATGCCACGGGGGGCTACACCTTC
CDR3: CASSGPGHATGGYTF
V: TRBV9
size: -
J: TRBJ1-2
D: -

DNA: TGCAGTGCTAGGGGACAGGGGGGAACTAGCAATCAGCCCCAGCATTTT
CDR3: CSARGQGGTSNQPQHF
V: TRBV20-1
size: few
J: TRBJ1-5
D: TRBD1

DNA: TGTGCCAGCAGCTTAGCGGGGGGAGCCTCCTACGAGCAGTACTTC
CDR3: CASSLAGGASYEQYF
V: TRBV7-2
size: many
J: TRBJ2-7
D: -

DNA: TGTGCCAGCAGGATGGACAGTGGAGGGGGCTACACCTTC
CDR3: CASRMDSGGGYTF
V: TRBV12-3/TRBV12-4
size: -
J: TRBJ1-2
D: -

DNA: TGTGCCAGCAGCTTACAGTGGACAACCAACACTGAAGCTTTCTTT
CDR3: CASSLQWTTNTEAFF
V: TRBV7-2
size: few
J: TRBJ1-1
D: -

DNA: TGTGCCACCAGCAGAGATAAGGGACCTGAAGCTTTCTTT
CDR3: CATSRDKGPEAFF
V: TRBV15
size: few
J: TRBJ1-1
D: -